This T cell receptor (beta chain) is from a study of blood T cell repertoires in COVID-19. The table came from immunoSEQ multiplex PCR; TCRdb's copy has only in-frame clones and leaves some out. The table records about 150,000 clones, around three quarters of them present only once. Germline V gene data show CDR1 as SGHRS and CDR2 as YFSETQ. V dropped 4 bases and J dropped 7 bases, with 18 bases sitting between them. The CDR3 is 15 residues long. The sequence derives from a man aged 55 to 70 with acute or convalescent COVID-19. Sequencing input: peripheral blood. The V call is TRBV5-1, the J call TRBJ2-1; D is perhaps TRBD2 (6 bases). CDR3 DNA sequence: TGCGCCAGCAGCGGGTATGGGGAGGCCCTGAATGAGCAGTTCTTC. It codes for CASSGYGEALNEQFF. Using reference TRBV5-1 and TRBJ2-1 for the parts outside the CDR3, the full variable domain is KAGVTQTPRYLIKTRGQQVTLSCSPISGHRSVSWYQQTPGQGLQFLFEYFSETQRNKGNFPGRFSGRQFSNSRSEMNVSTLELGDSALYLCASSGYGEALNEQFFGPGTRLTVL.